Each of the 23 T cell receptor beta chains below was sequenced from the same sample in a study of OX40 agonist ivuxolimab in advanced cancers. Produced via immunoSEQ multiplex PCR; TCRdb's table is partial and in-frame only. The table lists approximately 61,000 clones, just over 90% of them singletons. The input for sequencing was CD4+ or CD8+ T cells sorted from blood, taken in a trial of the OX40 agonist ivuxolimab. The receptor set was obtained from an adult with an advanced solid tumor such as melanoma, head and neck, liver or kidney cancer.

The chain has TRBV6-1 and TRBJ1-1, with no clear D. V lost 2 bases and J 5 bases, leaving 12 bases between the germline ends. The CDR3 contains 14 residues. The germline V gene has CDR1 MNHNS and CDR2 SASEGT. The CDR3 nucleotides are TGTGCCAGCAGTGAATTAGTAGTTAGGACTGAAGCTTTCTTT. Protein sequence: CASSELVVRTEAFF.

The chain uses TRBV19 and TRBJ2-7; 8 bases map to TRBD1. CDR3 length equals 15 residues. The ends lost 5 bases at V and 0 bases at J; junction bases unmatched: 6. Germline V lookup: CDR1 LNHDA, CDR2 SQIVND (reference sequence). CDR3 sequence: CASSPGQGTSYEQYF. The CDR3 coding sequence is TGTGCCAGTAGTCCCGGACAGGGTACCTCCTACGAGCAGTACTTC. The full variable domain, in which reference TRBV19 and TRBJ2-7 provide the parts outside the CDR3, is DGGITQSPKYLFRKEGQNVTLSCEQNLNHDAMYWYRQDPGQGLRLIYYSQIVNDFQKGDIAEGYSVSREKKESFPLTVTSAQKNPTAFYLCASSPGQGTSYEQYFGPGTRLTVT.

This chain connects TRBV5-6 to TRBJ1-5; D call uncertain. The CDR3 runs to 13 residues. In germline, CDR1 is SGHDT, CDR2 YYEEEE. With 1 base removed from V and 9 bases from J, the gap between germline ends came to 11 bases. CDR3 loop: CASSLTRIGPQHF. The CDR3 DNA follows: TGTGCCAGCAGCTTGACGCGAATTGGGCCCCAGCATTTT.

This clone came up once. The chain combines TRBV4-3 with TRBJ2-7; D uncertain. V was cut by 1 base and J by 7 bases, with 5 bases left in between. The CDR3 totals 11 residues. Germline CDR1 is LGHNA and CDR2 is YSLEER. CDR3: CASSQAGEQYF. CDR3 DNA: TGCGCCAGCAGCCAAGCTGGGGAGCAGTACTTC.

The chain employs TRBV13 and TRBJ2-7; 11 bases align to TRBD2. J lost 0 bases, V lost 2 bases, and 9 bases had no gene match. The CDR3 covers 18 residues. Per the germline V gene, CDR1 is PRHDT and CDR2 is FYEKMQ (reference sequence). The CDR3 is CASSLRLAGGMSSYEQYF. CDR3 nucleotide sequence: TGTGCCAGCAGCTTACGGCTAGCGGGGGGCATGAGCTCCTACGAGCAGTACTTC. The variable domain in full, completed from reference TRBV13 and TRBJ2-7, reads AAGVIQSPRHLIKEKRETATLKCYPIPRHDTVYWYQQGPGQDPQFLISFYEKMQSDKGSIPDRFSAQQFSDYHSELNMSSLELGDSALYFCASSLRLAGGMSSYEQYFGPGTRLTVT.

This rearrangement joins TRBV29-1 to TRBJ2-3; a weak D match, TRBD2 (7 bases). CDR3 length: 13 amino acids. Looked up from germline, CDR1 is SQVTM and CDR2 is ANQGSEA. V was clipped by 4 bases and J by 2 bases, with 10 bases between them. DNA of the CDR3: TGCAGCGTTGTGGGGGGGGCCACAGATACGCAGTATTTT. It translates to CSVVGGATDTQYF.

The V gene is TRBV9, the J gene TRBJ1-6; D ambiguous. With 2 bases removed from V and 7 bases from J, the gap between germline ends came to 4 bases. Per the germline V gene, CDR1 is SGDLS and CDR2 is YYNGEE. There are 12 residues in the CDR3. The CDR3 reads CASSVSNSPLHF. Written as DNA, the CDR3 is TGTGCCAGCAGCGTCAGCAATTCACCCCTCCACTTT.

The rearrangement joins TRBV5-6 to TRBJ2-7; possibly TRBD2 for D (6 bases). The CDR3 has 15 residues. CDR1 is SGHDT and CDR2 is YYEEEE in the germline V gene. V lost 0 bases and J lost 0, with 10 bases in between. CDR3 DNA sequence: TGTGCCAGCAGCTTGGGAACGGGGGACTCCTACGAGCAGTACTTC. Protein: CASSLGTGDSYEQYF.

The rearrangement uses TRBV21-1 and TRBJ2-5; the D call TRBD1 from the table was never checked on the DNA. TRBV21-1 is reported as a pseudogene. The CDR3 contains 14 residues. As DNA, the CDR3 is TGTGCCAGCACCCTTAGGGGCCCTCAAGAGACCCAGTACTTC. This encodes CASTLRGPQETQYF.

V is TRBV19 and J is TRBJ2-7; D is undetermined. Germline V gives CDR1 LNHDA, CDR2 SQIVND (reference sequence). The CDR3 runs 14 residues. The V gene lost 6 bases and the J gene lost 3 bases, with 15 bases spanning the gap. CDR3 loop: CASSPSFPFYEQYF. As DNA, the CDR3 is TGTGCCAGTAGCCCTAGTTTCCCTTTCTACGAGCAGTACTTC.

The sample holds a few counts of this clone. The V gene is TRBV19, the J gene TRBJ1-5; D not resolved. Trimming removed 3 bases from V and 6 bases from J, with 12 bases in between. Looked up from germline, CDR1 is LNHDA and CDR2 is SQIVND (reference sequence). The CDR3 consists of 14 residues. The CDR3 reads CASSIPGSGQPQHF. CDR3 in DNA: TGTGCCAGTAGTATCCCCGGGTCAGGTCAGCCCCAGCATTTT.

The chain links TRBV6-5 to TRBJ2-3; 7 bases map to TRBD1. V was clipped by 6 bases and J by 0 bases; unmatched bases: 3. The CDR3 consists of 14 residues. CDR1 MNHEY and CDR2 SVGAGI come from the germline V gene. The CDR3 region is CASRRTGSTDTQYF. The CDR3 DNA follows: TGTGCCAGCAGACGGACAGGCAGCACAGATACGCAGTATTTT.

The genes are TRBV5-8 and TRBJ1-2; weak D call: TRBD1 (5 bases). The CDR3 covers 15 residues. Trimming left V 5 bases short and J 0 bases short, with 14 bases between. Germline CDR1 SGHTS, CDR2 YDEGEE. The CDR3 DNA reads as TGTGCCAGCAGTCCCGTGGACACTGCTAACTATGGCTACACCTTC. It yields the protein CASSPVDTANYGYTF.

This chain links TRBV5-6 with TRBJ1-1; 9 bases are shared with TRBD1. The CDR3 consists of 14 residues. Germline CDR1 and CDR2: SGHDT and YYEEEE. V trimming: 7 bases; J trimming: 4 bases; junction bases outside the gene matches: 8. CDR3 sequence reads: CASVPQTGGTEAFF. For the CDR3, the DNA is TGTGCCAGCGTACCCCAGACAGGGGGCACTGAAGCTTTCTTT.

The CDR3 nucleotides are TGTGCCAGCAGTTCCATCGACAGGGATGCAACTAATGAAAAACTGTTTTTT. It codes for CASSSIDRDATNEKLFF. This chain connects TRBV27 to TRBJ1-4; 7 nucleotides line up with TRBD1. The trim removed 4 bases at V and 0 bases at J, leaving 8 bases unmatched. Per the germline V gene, CDR1 is MNHEY and CDR2 is SMNVEV (reference sequence). This CDR3 contains 17 residues.

The chain carries TRBV6-5 and TRBJ1-2; D unclear. This CDR3 spans 13 amino acids. Per the germline V gene, CDR1 is MNHEY and CDR2 is SVGAGI. Trimming took off 1 base at V and 3 bases at J, with 6 bases between the two ends. The CDR3: CASSYLKDYGYTF. The CDR3, as DNA: TGTGCCAGCAGTTACTTGAAGGACTATGGCTACACCTTC.

V and J are TRBV7-6 and TRBJ2-7; 8 nucleotides align to TRBD2. After removal of 4 bases from V and 2 bases from J, the junction contained 4 bases not matched to a gene. The length of the CDR3 is 14 residues. Germline values: CDR1 SGHVS, CDR2 FNYEAQ. CDR3 coding DNA: TGTGCCAGCAGCTCTAGCGGGCCAGCCTACGAGCAGTACTTC. It is translated as CASSSSGPAYEQYF.

J is TRBJ1-2 and V is TRBV5-6; D might be TRBD1 (5 bases). V was cut by 0 bases and J by 0 bases, with 9 bases left in between. Looked up from germline, CDR1 is SGHDT and CDR2 is YYEEEE. The CDR3 loop spans 15 amino acids. CDR3 amino acids: CASSLAGAANYGYTF. The CDR3 bases are TGTGCCAGCAGCTTGGCCGGGGCGGCTAACTATGGCTACACCTTC.

The chain carries TRBV7-9 and TRBJ1-1; D is uncertain. This CDR3 is 12 amino acids long. Germline CDR1 reads SEHNR; CDR2 reads FQNEAQ (reference sequence). The V end was cut by 1 base, the J end by 8 bases, with 8 bases between. CDR3 nucleotide sequence: TGTGCCAGCAGCTTAGGGTCTACCGAAGCTTTCTTT. Translation: CASSLGSTEAFF.

The chain uses TRBV10-3 and TRBJ2-1; no reliable D call. From germline, CDR1 is ENHRY and CDR2 SYGVKD. Trimming left V 6 bases short and J 9 bases short, with 18 bases between. This CDR3 has 14 amino acids. The CDR3 protein is CAISDRSRMIEQFF. CDR3 nucleotides: TGTGCCATCAGCGACCGGAGCAGGATGATTGAGCAGTTCTTC.

To note about this clone: One junction end does not reproduce the germline sequence, and a read error may be involved. The CDR3 DNA reads TGTGCCCGGAGAGGACAGGACCAAGAGACCCAGTACTTC. The encoded protein is CARRGQDQETQYF. The genes are TRBV30 and TRBJ2-5; 7 nucleotides agree with TRBD1. The CDR3 contains 13 residues. Germline values: CDR1 GTSNPN, CDR2 SVGIG (reference sequence).

The gene calls are TRBV6-4 and TRBJ1-6, with a possible D match to TRBD1 (6 bases). Germline CDR1 reads MRHNA; CDR2 reads SNTAGT. This CDR3 comprises 14 residues. V dropped 6 bases and J dropped 7 bases, with 13 bases sitting between them. The CDR3 region is CASSRQGSNSPLHF. The DNA for the CDR3 is TGTGCCAGCAGCCGCCAGGGGTCGAATTCACCCCTCCACTTT.

The rearrangement links TRBV9 to TRBJ1-3, with TRBD1 matching over 7 bases. The CDR3 spans 16 residues. Trimming removed 3 bases from V and 0 bases from J; junction bases left unmatched: 6. The V gene's germline CDR1 is SGDLS and CDR2 YYNGEE. Here the CDR3 reads CASSAARGYSGNTIYF. CDR3 DNA: TGTGCCAGCAGCGCCGCCAGGGGGTACTCTGGAAACACCATATATTTT.